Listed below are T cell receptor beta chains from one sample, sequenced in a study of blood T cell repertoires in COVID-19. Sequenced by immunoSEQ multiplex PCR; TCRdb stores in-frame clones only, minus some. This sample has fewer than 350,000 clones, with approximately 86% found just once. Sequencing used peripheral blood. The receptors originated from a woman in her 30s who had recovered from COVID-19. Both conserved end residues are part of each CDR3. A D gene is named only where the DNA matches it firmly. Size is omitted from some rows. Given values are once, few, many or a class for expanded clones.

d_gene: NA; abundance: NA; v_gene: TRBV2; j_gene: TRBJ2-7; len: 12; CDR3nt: TGTGCCAGCAGTGACAGGAACTACGAGCAGTACTTC; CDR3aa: CASSDRNYEQYF
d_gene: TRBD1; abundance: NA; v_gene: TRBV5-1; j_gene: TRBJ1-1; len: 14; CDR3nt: TGCGCCAGCAGCCCGTGGGACAGGAACACTGAAGCTTTCTTT; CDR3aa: CASSPWDRNTEAFF
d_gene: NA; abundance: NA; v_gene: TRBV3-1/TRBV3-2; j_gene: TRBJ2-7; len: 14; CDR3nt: TGTGCCAGCAGCCAACGAGGGTTTTCCTACGAGCAGTACTTC; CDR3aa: CASSQRGFSYEQYF
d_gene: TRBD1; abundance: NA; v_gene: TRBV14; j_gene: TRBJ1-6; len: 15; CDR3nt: TGTGCCAGCAGCCAAGGGCTCAGGGGGCGATCACCCCTCCACTTT; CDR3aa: CASSQGLRGRSPLHF
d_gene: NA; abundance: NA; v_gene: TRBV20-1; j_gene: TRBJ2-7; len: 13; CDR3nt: TGCAGTGCTAGTGGGTCCGCAGAATACGAGCAGTACTTC; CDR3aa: CSASGSAEYEQYF
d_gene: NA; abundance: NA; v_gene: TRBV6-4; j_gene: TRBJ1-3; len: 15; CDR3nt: TGTGCCAGCAGAAATCAGGGCCACTCTGGAAACACCATATATTTT; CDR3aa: CASRNQGHSGNTIYF
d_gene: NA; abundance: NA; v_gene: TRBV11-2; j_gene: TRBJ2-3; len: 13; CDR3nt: TGTGCCAGCAGCTTAGTGGCGAGAGGGGGGCAGTATTTT; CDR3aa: CASSLVARGGQYF
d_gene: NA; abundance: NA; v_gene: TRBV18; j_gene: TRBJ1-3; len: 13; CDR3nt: TGTGCCAGCTCACCAGGAGCTGGAAACACCATATATTTT; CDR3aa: CASSPGAGNTIYF
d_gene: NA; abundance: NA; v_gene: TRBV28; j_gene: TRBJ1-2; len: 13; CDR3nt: TGTGCCAGCAGTGAAAGCGCAGGGCGTGGCTACACCTTC; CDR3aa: CASSESAGRGYTF
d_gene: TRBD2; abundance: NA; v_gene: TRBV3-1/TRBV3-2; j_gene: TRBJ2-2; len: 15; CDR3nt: TGTGCCAGCAGCCGTCGAGCGGGAGTCGCCGGGGAGCTGTTTTTT; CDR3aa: CASSRRAGVAGELFF
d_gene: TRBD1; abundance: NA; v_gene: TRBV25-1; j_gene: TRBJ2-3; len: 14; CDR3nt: TGTGCCAGCAGTGCCGACAGGGGCGCAGATACGCAGTATTTT; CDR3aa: CASSADRGADTQYF
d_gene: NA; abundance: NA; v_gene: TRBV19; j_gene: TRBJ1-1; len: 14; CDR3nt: TGTGCCAGTCGAGTTACAGGGTCCGACACTGAAGCTTTCTTT; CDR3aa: CASRVTGSDTEAFF
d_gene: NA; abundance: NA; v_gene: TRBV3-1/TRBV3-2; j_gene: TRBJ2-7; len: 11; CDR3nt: TGTGCCAGCAGCCAAGGTCGGGAGCAGTACTTC; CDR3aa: CASSQGREQYF
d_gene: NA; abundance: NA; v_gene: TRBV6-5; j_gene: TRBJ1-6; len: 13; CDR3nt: TGTGCCAGCACCAGGACAGACAATTCACCCCTCCACTTT; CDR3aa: CASTRTDNSPLHF
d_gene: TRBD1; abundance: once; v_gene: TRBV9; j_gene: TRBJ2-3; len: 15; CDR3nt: TGTGCCAGCAGCGAGACAGGGGCGGTCACAGATACGCAGTATTTT; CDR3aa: CASSETGAVTDTQYF
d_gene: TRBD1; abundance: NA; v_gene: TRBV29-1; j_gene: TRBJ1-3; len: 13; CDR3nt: TGCAGCGTTGACGACAGGGCTGGAAACACCATATATTTT; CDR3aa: CSVDDRAGNTIYF
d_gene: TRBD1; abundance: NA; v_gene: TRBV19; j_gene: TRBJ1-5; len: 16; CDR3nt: TGTGCCAGTAGTATAGTGGTAGGGGGCAGCAATCAGCCCCAGCATTTT; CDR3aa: CASSIVVGGSNQPQHF
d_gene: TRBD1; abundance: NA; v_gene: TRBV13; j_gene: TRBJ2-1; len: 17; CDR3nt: TGTGCCAGCAGCTTAGCCGGGACAGGGAGGTATCGTAATGAGCAGTTCTTC; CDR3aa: CASSLAGTGRYRNEQFF
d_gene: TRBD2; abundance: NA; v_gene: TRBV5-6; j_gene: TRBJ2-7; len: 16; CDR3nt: TGTGCCAGCACCGGATACCCAGCGGGGTCCACCTACGAGCAGTACTTC; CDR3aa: CASTGYPAGSTYEQYF
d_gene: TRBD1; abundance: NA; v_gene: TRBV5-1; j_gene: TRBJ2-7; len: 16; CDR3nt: TGCGCCAGCAGCCGGACCGGGACAGGGAGAACCTACGAGCAGTACTTC; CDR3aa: CASSRTGTGRTYEQYF
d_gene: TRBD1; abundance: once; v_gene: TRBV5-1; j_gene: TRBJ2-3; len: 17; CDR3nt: TGCGCCAGCAGCTTGGTCCGAGGGGGCAATGTGGGAGATACGCAGTATTTT; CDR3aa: CASSLVRGGNVGDTQYF
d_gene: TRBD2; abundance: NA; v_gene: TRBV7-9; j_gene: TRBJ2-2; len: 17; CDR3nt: TGTGCCAGCAGCTTAGCGTCCGGGAGGGTCCCCACCGGGGAGCTGTTTTTT; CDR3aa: CASSLASGRVPTGELFF
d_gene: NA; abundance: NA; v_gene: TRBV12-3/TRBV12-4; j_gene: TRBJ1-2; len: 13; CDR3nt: TGTGCCAGCAGTTTAGCGGGGGCGGAGGGCTACACCTTC; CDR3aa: CASSLAGAEGYTF